The rows below give T cell receptor beta chains drawn from one sample of a study of radiation and T cells in renal cell carcinoma. Generated by immunoSEQ multiplex PCR, the TCRdb table keeps only in-frame clones and is missing some. Here the sample spans 100,000 to 150,000 clones, more than 80% being singletons. The starting material was blood, obtained from a patient whose treatment included radiotherapy and nephrectomy. The receptor source for this set is a woman in her sixties with renal cell carcinoma. Each CDR3 is given with its conserved first and last residue.

v_call: TRBV10-3
cdr3_aa: CAISPGRGDVGETQYF

v_call: TRBV9
cdr3_aa: CASSGGGDGNTIYF

v_call: TRBV30
cdr3_aa: CAWSRSSSYEQYF

v_call: TRBV29-1
cdr3_aa: CSVGIHNQPQHF

v_call: TRBV6-5
cdr3_aa: CASSYLGNTAAGEQYF

v_call: TRBV6-6
cdr3_aa: CASSTEAEAFF

v_call: TRBV10-3
cdr3_aa: CAISESSGGTDTQYF

v_call: TRBV5-1
cdr3_aa: CASSLAETQYF

v_call: TRBV5-1
cdr3_aa: CASSLDPGANVLTF

v_call: TRBV5-6
cdr3_aa: CASSSGTGALESYEQYF

v_call: TRBV16
cdr3_aa: CASSQNGQGARPKYF

v_call: TRBV6-6
cdr3_aa: CASSTRDWTMYEQFF

v_call: TRBV6-5
cdr3_aa: CASRSNRGLDTEAFF

v_call: TRBV5-1
cdr3_aa: CASSAGHSGANVLTF

v_call: TRBV25-1
cdr3_aa: CASSEGQNRQPQHF

v_call: TRBV7-9
cdr3_aa: CASSPGHSTYEQYF

v_call: TRBV7-3
cdr3_aa: CASSPGQGETQYF

v_call: TRBV7-6
cdr3_aa: CASSLVTGLAGGSPGELFF

v_call: TRBV7-9
cdr3_aa: CASSMTSGLLGEQYF

v_call: TRBV11-1
cdr3_aa: CASSLGGRGDEQFF

v_call: TRBV6-1
cdr3_aa: CASSESTGGSGNTIYF

v_call: TRBV5-6
cdr3_aa: CASRLGQGPSYEQYF

v_call: TRBV5-1
cdr3_aa: CASSSGLGNTEAFF

v_call: TRBV10-3
cdr3_aa: CVIGTSYEQYF

v_call: TRBV2
cdr3_aa: CASRAGTDGGYTF

v_call: TRBV5-4
cdr3_aa: CASSLDSAYGYTF

v_call: TRBV28
cdr3_aa: CASSPGWSSYEQYF

v_call: TRBV5-8
cdr3_aa: CASSLVWESEQFF

v_call: TRBV6-1
cdr3_aa: CASIIDRDQPQHF

v_call: TRBV11-3
cdr3_aa: CASSLGPSGSPYEQYF

v_call: TRBV7-6
cdr3_aa: CASSLEGGSGYTF

v_call: TRBV5-6
cdr3_aa: CASSFRPGQIQETQYF

v_call: TRBV9
cdr3_aa: CASSAGGGTGAEAFF

v_call: TRBV19
cdr3_aa: CASSIGRGMDTEAFF

v_call: TRBV9
cdr3_aa: CASSAGQEEETQYF

v_call: TRBV9
cdr3_aa: CASSGLGGANTGELFF